This is a list of T cell receptor beta chains from one sample in a study of T cell clonotyping in hematopoietic cell transplantation. The method was immunoSEQ multiplex PCR; TCRdb's version includes in-frame clones alone and lacks a portion of them. Of approximately 8,500 clones listed, 81% are singletons. Sequences were derived from peripheral blood mononuclear cells, sampled 180 days after allogeneic stem cell transplant. Every receptor here comes from a female patient aged 50-60 years who had an allogeneic stem cell transplant from an unrelated donor, so the T cells may come from the graft donor. Some clones in this sample may be carry-over from other donors' samples. CDR3s include the opening cysteine and the closing phenylalanine or tryptophan. Each record gives: J gene, D gene, V gene, clone size, CDR3 protein, CDR3 DNA. The D gene is left open where the match is weak. The size of a clone is reported for some rows only, either as once, few or many, or as a class for expanded clones.

J gene: TRBJ1-5; D gene: .; V gene: TRBV18; clone size: .; CDR3 protein: CASSPQGSEQPQHF; CDR3 DNA: TGTGCCAGCTCACCTCAGGGATCTGAACAGCCCCAGCATTTT
J gene: TRBJ1-5; D gene: .; V gene: TRBV5-1; clone size: once; CDR3 protein: CASSAEPNQPQHF; CDR3 DNA: TGCGCCAGCAGCGCGGAGCCCAATCAGCCCCAGCATTTT
J gene: TRBJ1-2; D gene: .; V gene: TRBV27; clone size: .; CDR3 protein: CASRHNYGYTF; CDR3 DNA: TGTGCCAGCAGGCACAACTATGGCTACACCTTC
J gene: TRBJ1-1; D gene: .; V gene: TRBV23-1; clone size: once; CDR3 protein: CASSLRKGNTEAFF; CDR3 DNA: TGCGCCAGCAGTCTCAGGAAGGGAAACACTGAAGCTTTCTTT
J gene: TRBJ2-7; D gene: .; V gene: TRBV4-1; clone size: .; CDR3 protein: CASSQPTTRGDEQYF; CDR3 DNA: TGCGCCAGCAGCCAGCCAACGACAAGGGGCGACGAGCAGTACTTC
J gene: TRBJ1-2; D gene: .; V gene: TRBV5-6; clone size: .; CDR3 protein: CASSLLAATYGYTF; CDR3 DNA: TGTGCCAGCAGCTTGCTCGCAGCCACCTATGGCTACACCTTC
J gene: TRBJ2-7; D gene: .; V gene: TRBV5-4; clone size: .; CDR3 protein: CASSLSFSSGTYEQYF; CDR3 DNA: TGTGCCAGCAGCTTGAGTTTCAGTAGCGGAACCTACGAGCAGTACTTC
J gene: TRBJ2-7; D gene: TRBD2; V gene: TRBV7-6; clone size: .; CDR3 protein: CASSLVASGFYEQYF; CDR3 DNA: TGTGCCAGCAGCTTAGTTGCTAGCGGCTTCTACGAGCAGTACTTC
J gene: TRBJ2-4; D gene: TRBD1; V gene: TRBV30; clone size: few; CDR3 protein: CAWSVWDRGSKNIQYF; CDR3 DNA: TGTGCCTGGAGTGTGTGGGACAGGGGGTCCAAAAACATTCAGTACTTC
J gene: TRBJ2-1; D gene: TRBD2; V gene: TRBV28; clone size: .; CDR3 protein: CASSVAGNSEQFF; CDR3 DNA: TGTGCCAGCAGTGTAGCGGGAAACTCTGAGCAGTTCTTC